This TCR beta chain came from a study of cytomegalovirus exposure and HLA in healthy donors. The PCR was carried out with 60 Vbeta primers and 13 Jbeta primers. Here immunoSEQ multiplex PCR was the method, and the copy in TCRdb shows in-frame clones only, minus some. The table has around 45,000 clones, around 53% seen once. Germline V CDR1 and CDR2: SSHAT, FNYEAQ (reference sequence). The CDR3 is made up of 14 amino acids. V gave up 1 base and J gave up 7 bases, with 11 bases separating them. Regarding the study as a whole: In a later analysis, V- and J-gene trimming of beta chains associated with a DCLRE1C missense variant, replicated independently. Researchers catalogued around 150 TCR beta chains as cytomegalovirus-associated. A later analysis, which compared TCR beta chains of equal frequency, found the HLA-associated ones more clonally expanded.

This clone was counted only a few times. Antigen specificity is unknown. Sequenced material: PBMCs. This sequence was found in a man between 60 and 70 years old in good health and CMV-seronegative. The J gene is TRBJ2-1, the V gene TRBV7-7; the D gene is possibly TRBD1 (5 bases). The CDR3 loop reads CASSLGGVKNEQFF. DNA for the CDR3: TGTGCCAGCAGCTTAGGGGGCGTTAAAAATGAGCAGTTCTTC.